The sequence of this T cell receptor beta chain was determined in a study of brain T cells in children with intractable seizures. Findings of the study overall: Pre-surgery blood may have been undersampled, hiding some clones.

Clones were sequenced by immunoSEQ multiplex PCR, and TCRdb holds only the in-frame ones, with some missing. The repertoire holds around 20,000 clones, with roughly 94% as singletons. Looked up from germline, CDR1 is MGHRA and CDR2 is YSYEKL. V lost 4 bases to trimming and J lost 5 bases, with 11 bases between them. The CDR3 is made up of 13 amino acids. As regards this clone: The antigen remains unidentified.

Only cases whose brain tissue showed the highest T cell transcript signatures were sequenced. Patients received at least one anti-epileptic drug before surgery. The source is a boy aged 5-17 years with focal cortical dysplasia and intractable seizures. The source was peripheral blood, collected at surgery. The gene calls are TRBV4-1 and TRBJ2-5; D assignment may be TRBD1 or TRBD2 (5 bases each). The DNA for the CDR3 is TGCGCCAGCAGCCTCCAAGAGGGGGAGACCCAGTACTTC. Amino acid sequence: CASSLQEGETQYF.